This is a list of T cell receptor beta chains from one sample in a study of T-cell memory formation after mild COVID-19. TCRdb independently ran MiXCR on the 5' RACE reads; one entry per CDR3 protein. The profile shows 68,000 or so distinct CDR3 sequences, over 15% of them singletons. Material: PBMCs or a T cell subset sorted from them (not recorded which). All receptors come from an adult woman who had mild COVID-19 (a few samples of this study predate the infection). Cell type and time point are not known. Each CDR3 is given with its conserved first and last residue. The D gene is left open where the match is weak. Size is omitted from some rows. Given values are once, few, many or a class for expanded clones.

D	size	V	length	J	CDR3	DNA
.	.	TRBV2	14	TRBJ2-2	CASSAYGWSGELFF	TGTGCCAGCAGTGCTTACGGCTGGAGCGGGGAGCTGTTTTTT
TRBD1	few	TRBV5-1	13	TRBJ1-2	CASGDRGPDGYTF	TGCGCCAGCGGGGACAGGGGTCCCGATGGCTACACCTTC
.	few	TRBV10-3	16	TRBJ2-2	CAIRMDSTAVTGELFF	TGTGCCATCAGAATGGACTCCACTGCTGTCACCGGGGAGCTGTTTTTT
.	.	TRBV5-1	14	TRBJ1-3	CASSLDGNGNTIYF	TGCGCCAGCAGCTTGGATGGGAACGGAAACACCATATATTTT
.	few	TRBV5-1	14	TRBJ2-3	CASSPYGDPDTQYF	TGCGCCAGCAGCCCCTACGGGGACCCGGATACGCAGTATTTT
TRBD2	.	TRBV19	16	TRBJ2-5	CASSTELAGGQETQYF	TGTGCCAGTAGTACTGAGCTAGCGGGGGGCCAAGAGACCCAGTACTTC
.	.	TRBV12-3/TRBV12-4	14	TRBJ2-7	CASSGLDLDYEQYF	TGTGCCAGCAGTGGCCTAGACCTCGACTACGAGCAGTACTTC
.	.	TRBV13	15	TRBJ2-5	CASSLGRQGSETQYF	TGTGCCAGCAGCTTAGGGCGGCAGGGGTCAGAGACCCAGTACTTC
TRBD1	few	TRBV9	18	TRBJ2-5	CASSPIGTGSYGQETQYF	TGTGCCAGCAGCCCCATCGGGACAGGGAGTTATGGCCAAGAGACCCAGTACTTC
TRBD1	few	TRBV19	15	TRBJ1-1	CASSTRQGRATEAFF	TGTGCCAGTAGTACCCGACAGGGTCGGGCCACTGAAGCTTTCTTT
.	many	TRBV19	14	TRBJ2-1	CASSRGGDYNEQFF	TGTGCCAGTAGCCGAGGAGGGGACTACAATGAGCAGTTCTTC
.	.	TRBV12-3/TRBV12-4	12	TRBJ2-3	CASKPGTDTQYF	TGTGCCAGCAAACCCGGGACAGATACGCAGTATTTT
TRBD1	few	TRBV24-1	15	TRBJ1-1	CATRGQGAFNTEAFF	TGTGCCACCAGAGGACAGGGGGCTTTTAACACTGAAGCTTTCTTT
.	few	TRBV7-9	19	TRBJ1-4	CASSLGPATALWRNEKLFF	TGTGCCAGCAGCTTAGGCCCCGCGACTGCCCTCTGGAGAAATGAAAAACTGTTTTTT
.	few	TRBV21-1	13	TRBJ2-1	CASCNRGPDEQFF	TGTGCCAGCTGTAACAGGGGGCCTGACGAGCAGTTCTTC
TRBD1	.	TRBV4-1	13	TRBJ1-2	CASSHPGQGDYTF	TGCGCCAGCAGCCACCCGGGACAGGGTGACTACACCTTC
.	.	TRBV6-5	15	TRBJ2-1	CASSYGRGPYNEQFF	TGTGCCAGCAGTTACGGGAGGGGGCCGTACAATGAGCAGTTCTTC
.	.	TRBV25-1	15	TRBJ2-3	CASSERDRGTDTQYF	TGTGCCAGCAGTGAGCGGGACCGAGGCACAGATACGCAGTATTTT
TRBD2	few	TRBV4-3	17	TRBJ2-2	CASSQDGKGLVAGELFF	TGCGCCAGCAGCCAAGATGGGAAGGGACTAGTGGCCGGGGAGCTGTTTTTT
.	.	TRBV12-3/TRBV12-4	12	TRBJ1-5	CASSLGSEPQHF	TGTGCCAGCAGTTTAGGATCCGAGCCCCAGCATTTT
.	few	TRBV2	16	TRBJ2-7	CASRGIQGLSSYEQYF	TGTGCCAGCAGGGGGATACAGGGATTGAGCTCCTACGAGCAGTACTTC
.	.	TRBV7-6	15	TRBJ2-1	CASSFGVLSVGEQFF	TGTGCCAGCAGCTTCGGGGTTTTGTCGGTTGGTGAGCAGTTCTTC
TRBD2	.	TRBV7-2	19	TRBJ2-1	CASSLFSPSGRADYNEQFF	TGTGCCAGCAGCTTATTCTCCCCTAGCGGGAGGGCCGACTACAATGAGCAGTTCTTC
TRBD2	.	TRBV19	13	TRBJ2-1	CASSPLAGGEQFF	TGTGCCAGTAGTCCCCTAGCGGGGGGCGAGCAGTTCTTC